The 19 T cell receptor beta chains below come from one sample, sequenced in a study of blood T cells in healthy people across ages. Together with a sample-barcoded 5' primer, a J-beta primer mix was included in a second PCR lasting about 6 to 11 cycles. TCRdb recomputed calls from the 5' RACE reads with MiXCR, one row per CDR3 protein. This table has about 1.7 million distinct CDR3 sequences, roughly 27% appearing once. The sequencing input was blood. The origin of the receptors is a woman aged 25 to 45 in good health.

This clonotype came up many times. The J gene is TRBJ2-7, the V gene TRBV10-1; D unclear. V was shortened by 0 bases and J by 2 bases, with 5 bases between the two germline ends. The CDR3 is made up of 13 amino acids. The germline V gene encodes CDR1 WNHNN and CDR2 SYGVQD (reference sequence). For the CDR3, the DNA is TGCGCCAGCAGTGAGTCGAAGCCCTACGAGCAGTACTTC. Protein: CASSESKPYEQYF.

Comment on this clonotype: With a much larger clone just one base away, this may be a read error. The chain combines TRBV5-1 with TRBJ2-7; 7 bases map to TRBD1. With 4 bases clipped from V and 0 bases from J, the junction kept 7 bases outside the gene matches. This CDR3 comprises 15 residues. The germline CDR1 and CDR2 sequences are SGHRS and YFSETQ. The CDR3 here is CASSHWGQYSYEQYF. CDR3 nucleotide sequence: TGCGCCAGCAGCCACTGGGGACAGTACTCCTACGAGCAGTACTTC.

This clonotype was observed a handful of times. The rearrangement links TRBV28 to TRBJ2-4; TRBD1 matches at 9 bases. V lost 2 bases to trimming and J lost 0 bases; unmatched junction nucleotides: 5. CDR1 is MDHEN and CDR2 is SYDVKM in the germline V gene. The CDR3 sequence is 17 residues long. The DNA for the CDR3 is TGTGCCAGCAGTTTAAGGGGGACAGGGCAAGCCAAAAACATTCAGTACTTC. Amino acids: CASSLRGTGQAKNIQYF.

For this clonotype: Just one base apart from a much larger clone, this may be a read error. The V call is TRBV27, the J call TRBJ2-7, with TRBD1 identical over 8 bases. The CDR3 extends over 19 amino acids. The germline gives CDR1 MNHEY, CDR2 SMNVEV (reference sequence). The ends lost 6 bases at V and 7 bases at J; junction bases unmatched: 26. CDR3 nucleotides: TGTGCCAGCAGAGAAAAGGCCCGGACAGGGTTATACTCCTACAATGAGCAGTACTTC. Its protein product is CASREKARTGLYSYNEQYF.

This clonotype was seen more than once but under ten times. The rearrangement links TRBV29-1 to TRBJ2-1, with 12 bases identical to TRBD2. J was trimmed by 8 bases and V by 3 bases; bases with no gene match: 5. The CDR3 is 14 amino acids. Germline CDR1 and CDR2: SQVTM and ANQGSEA. The chain's CDR3 is CSVDLASGGDEQFF. The CDR3 bases are TGCAGCGTTGATTTGGCTAGCGGGGGGGATGAGCAGTTCTTC.

The chain couples TRBV20-1 to TRBJ1-3; no firm D call. The CDR3 covers 13 residues. The germline V and J ends were trimmed by 0 bases and 4 bases, with 7 bases remaining between them. Germline V gene data show CDR1 as DFQATT and CDR2 as SNEGSKA (reference sequence). The CDR3 nucleotides are TGCAGTGCTAGAGATCTGCCGGGAAACACCATATATTTT. It translates to CSARDLPGNTIYF.

The genes are TRBV7-3 and TRBJ2-2, with 8 nucleotides matching TRBD1. V dropped 5 bases and J dropped 6; count of bases not matched to a gene: 8. Per germline, CDR1 SGHTA and CDR2 FQGTGA. This CDR3 has 15 amino acids. CDR3 amino acids: CASSPQGARSGELFF. For the CDR3, the DNA is TGTGCCAGCAGCCCCCAGGGGGCGAGGTCCGGGGAGCTGTTTTTT.

The sample holds a few counts of this clonotype. V is TRBV20-1 and J is TRBJ2-1; TRBD1 or TRBD2 may be the D gene (6 bases each). Germline CDR1 DFQATT, CDR2 SNEGSKA (reference sequence). This CDR3 has 15 residues. The V end was cut by 6 bases, the J end by 5 bases, with 20 bases between. CDR3 amino acids: CSARWFGGGDNEQFF. In DNA, the CDR3 is TGCAGTGCGAGGTGGTTCGGGGGCGGGGACAATGAGCAGTTCTTC.

Regarding this clonotype: A much larger clone sits a single nucleotide away, making a read error possible. The chain has TRBV20-1 and TRBJ2-7; D gene uncertain. Germline CDR1 reads DFQATT; CDR2 reads SNEGSKA (reference sequence). This CDR3 spans 13 amino acids. Trimming shortened V by 0 bases and J by 3 bases, and 9 bases separated the two germline ends. CDR3 region: CSARDGMDYEQYF. The CDR3 bases are TGCAGTGCTAGAGACGGCATGGACTACGAGCAGTACTTC.

The chain joins TRBV7-8 to TRBJ1-2; 7 bases line up with TRBD1. From germline, CDR1 is SGHVS and CDR2 FQNEAQ. J was trimmed by 8 bases and V by 7 bases; bases with no gene match: 16. The CDR3 has 15 residues. CDR3: CASIVGQPTHVGYTF. The CDR3 DNA is TGTGCCAGCATCGTGGGACAGCCTACCCATGTGGGCTACACCTTC.

This clonotype was detected ten times or more. This chain uses TRBV29-1 with TRBJ2-3; D is unclear. The length of the CDR3 is 11 residues. Trimming left V 3 bases short and J 5 bases short, with 6 bases between. The germline CDR1 and CDR2 sequences are SQVTM and ANQGSEA. The CDR3 spells CSVEDGDTQYF. The CDR3 region has the DNA TGCAGCGTTGAGGACGGAGATACGCAGTATTTT.

Details on this clonotype: An end of the junction differs from the germline gene, which may be a read error. This chain connects TRBV29-1 to TRBJ2-1; D is unresolved. CDR1 and CDR2 (germline): SQVTM, ANQGSEA. This CDR3 region has 11 residues. The CDR3 nucleotides are TGCCGCGTTGATGGCTCGAATGAGCAGTTCTTC. This gives the protein CRVDGSNEQFF.

This clonotype was counted between two and nine times. The rearrangement joins TRBV12-3 or TRBV12-4 to TRBJ2-3; D is undetermined. The V and J ends lost 7 bases and 1 base respectively, with 6 bases between them. The CDR3 contains 12 residues. The CDR3 region is CASTHRTDTQYF. DNA for the CDR3: TGTGCCAGCACCCATCGCACAGATACGCAGTATTTT.

V is TRBV28 and J is TRBJ2-3; weak D call: TRBD1 (5 bases). V was pared by 7 bases and J by 3 bases, with 11 bases between. Germline assignment: CDR1 MDHEN and CDR2 SYDVKM. The length of the CDR3 is 13 residues. The chain's CDR3 is CASNLRATDTQYF. The CDR3 bases are TGTGCCAGCAACCTCAGGGCGACAGATACGCAGTATTTT.

The chain joins TRBV2 to TRBJ1-5, with D uncertain. Germline V gene lookup returns CDR1 SNHLY and CDR2 FYNNEI. The V end was cut by 9 bases, the J end by 4 bases, with 16 bases between. The CDR3 runs to 14 residues. DNA of the CDR3: TGTGCCAGTTCTTCCGGACGCCGGAATCAGCCCCAGCATTTT. Protein sequence: CASSSGRRNQPQHF.

This clonotype was counted a single time. The chain is built from TRBV7-9 and TRBJ1-3; no definite D call. V lost 4 bases and J 1 base, leaving 8 bases between the germline ends. CDR3 size: 14 residues. Germline V gene sequence: CDR1 SEHNR, CDR2 FQNEAQ (reference sequence). CDR3 loop: CASSSTLSGNTIYF. CDR3 nucleotide sequence: TGTGCCAGCAGCTCGACTTTATCTGGAAACACCATATATTTT.

V usage is TRBV19 and J usage is TRBJ1-5; maybe TRBD1 (6 bases). CDR3 length: 14 residues. The germline V gene has CDR1 LNHDA and CDR2 SQIVND (reference sequence). The germline V and J ends were trimmed by 5 bases and 7 bases, with 15 bases remaining between them. CDR3 in DNA: TGTGCCAGTAGTCCCAACAGGGTTGAGCAGCCCCAGCATTTT. This sequence encodes CASSPNRVEQPQHF.

This clonotype was observed a few times. The genes are TRBV6-5 and TRBJ2-4; D is perhaps TRBD2 (5 bases). V lost 0 bases and J lost 13, with 16 bases in between. The V gene's germline CDR1 is MNHEY and CDR2 SVGAGI. The CDR3 is made up of 14 amino acids. CDR3 coding DNA: TGTGCCAGCAGTTACTCGGGGAGTCGCAATGAGCAGTACTTC. Encoded protein: CASSYSGSRNEQYF.

The table lists this clonotype with a few counts. The rearrangement uses TRBV10-1 and TRBJ1-2; D is unclear. The CDR3 runs 13 residues. V shed 2 bases and J shed 6 bases, with 10 bases lying between them. From germline, CDR1 is WNHNN and CDR2 SYGVQD (reference sequence). CDR3 loop: CASSEPTEHGYTF. The CDR3 DNA sequence: TGCGCCAGCAGTGAGCCCACAGAGCATGGCTACACCTTC.